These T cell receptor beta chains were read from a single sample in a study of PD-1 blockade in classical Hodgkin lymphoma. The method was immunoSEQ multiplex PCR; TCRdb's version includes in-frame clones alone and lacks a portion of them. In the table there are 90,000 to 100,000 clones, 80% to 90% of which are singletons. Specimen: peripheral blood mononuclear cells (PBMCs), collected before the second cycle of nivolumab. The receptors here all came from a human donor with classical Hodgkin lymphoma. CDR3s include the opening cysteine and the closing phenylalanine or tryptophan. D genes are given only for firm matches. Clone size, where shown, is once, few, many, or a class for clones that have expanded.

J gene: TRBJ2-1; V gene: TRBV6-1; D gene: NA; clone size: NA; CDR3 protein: CASSGRENLRNEQFF; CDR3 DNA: TGTGCCAGCAGTGGCCGGGAGAACCTTAGGAATGAGCAGTTCTTC
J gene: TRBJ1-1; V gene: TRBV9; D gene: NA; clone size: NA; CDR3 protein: CASSVAGGGVAFF; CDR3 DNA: TGTGCCAGCAGCGTAGCTGGCGGCGGGGTCGCTTTCTTT
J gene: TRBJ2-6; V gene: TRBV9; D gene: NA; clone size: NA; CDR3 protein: CASSPLGIRTGANVLTF; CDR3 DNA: TGTGCCAGCAGCCCCCTGGGGATACGGACCGGGGCCAACGTCCTGACTTTC
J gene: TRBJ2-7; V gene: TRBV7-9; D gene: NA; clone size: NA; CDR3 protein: CASSTGQTYEQYF; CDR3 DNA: TGTGCCAGCAGCACGGGACAAACCTACGAGCAGTACTTC
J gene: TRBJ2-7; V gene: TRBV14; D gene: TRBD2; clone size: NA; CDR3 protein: CASSPWTSGRYYEQYF; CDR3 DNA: TGTGCCAGCAGCCCCTGGACTAGCGGGAGGTACTACGAGCAGTACTTC
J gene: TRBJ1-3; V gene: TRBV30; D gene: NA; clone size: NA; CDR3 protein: CAWDSLSGNTIYF; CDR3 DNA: TGTGCCTGGGACAGTCTCTCTGGAAACACCATATATTTT
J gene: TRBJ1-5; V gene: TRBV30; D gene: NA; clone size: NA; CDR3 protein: CAWSLGVGQPQHF; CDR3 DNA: TGTGCCTGGAGTCTCGGGGTTGGGCAGCCCCAGCATTTT
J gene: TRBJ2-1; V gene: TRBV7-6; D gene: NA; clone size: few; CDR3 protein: CASSLGMPNEQFF; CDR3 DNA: TGTGCCAGCAGCTTAGGGATGCCCAATGAGCAGTTCTTC
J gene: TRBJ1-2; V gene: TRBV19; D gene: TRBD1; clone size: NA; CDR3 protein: CASSMVDREMGYTF; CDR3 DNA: TGTGCCAGTAGTATGGTCGACAGGGAAATGGGCTACACCTTC
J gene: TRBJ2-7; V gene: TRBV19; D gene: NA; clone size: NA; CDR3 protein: CASSLRSREDEQYF; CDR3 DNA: TGTGCCAGTAGCCTCCGGTCCCGGGAAGATGAGCAGTACTTC
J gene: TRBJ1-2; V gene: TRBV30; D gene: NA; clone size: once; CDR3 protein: CAWSVLWDLNYGYTF; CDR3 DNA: TGTGCCTGGAGTGTTCTCTGGGACCTGAACTATGGCTACACCTTC
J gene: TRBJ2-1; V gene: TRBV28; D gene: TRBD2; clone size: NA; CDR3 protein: CASSFPGSSGNEQFF; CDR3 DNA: TGTGCCAGCAGTTTTCCGGGGTCTAGCGGCAATGAGCAGTTCTTC
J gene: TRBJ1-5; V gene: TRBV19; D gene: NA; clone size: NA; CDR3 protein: CASNEHSLNQPQHF; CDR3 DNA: TGTGCCAGTAACGAACACAGCCTCAATCAGCCCCAGCATTTT
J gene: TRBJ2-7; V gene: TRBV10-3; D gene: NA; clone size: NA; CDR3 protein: CAIRPDYSYEQYF; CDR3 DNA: TGTGCCATCAGACCCGACTACTCCTACGAGCAGTACTTC
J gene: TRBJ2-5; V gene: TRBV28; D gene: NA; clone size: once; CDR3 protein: CASTPGGTDGTQYF; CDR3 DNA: TGTGCCAGCACCCCGGGGGGGACAGACGGGACCCAGTACTTC
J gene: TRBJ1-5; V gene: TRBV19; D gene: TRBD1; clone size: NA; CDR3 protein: CASSSPGTGNQPQHF; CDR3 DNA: TGTGCCAGTAGCAGCCCCGGGACAGGGAATCAGCCCCAGCATTTT
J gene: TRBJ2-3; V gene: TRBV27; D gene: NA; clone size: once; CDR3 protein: CASSRYRSTDTQYF; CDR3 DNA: TGTGCCAGCAGCCGATATCGAAGCACAGATACGCAGTATTTT
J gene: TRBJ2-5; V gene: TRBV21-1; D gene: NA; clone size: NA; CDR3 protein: CASSKKAGEETQYF; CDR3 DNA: TGTGCCAGCAGCAAAAAGGCGGGGGAAGAGACCCAGTACTTC
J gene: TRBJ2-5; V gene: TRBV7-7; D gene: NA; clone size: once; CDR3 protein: CASSLSGEQTQYF; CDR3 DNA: TGTGCCAGCAGCCTTTCAGGGGAACAGACCCAGTACTTC
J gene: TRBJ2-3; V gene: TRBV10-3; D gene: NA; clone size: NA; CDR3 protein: CAISEGADTQYF; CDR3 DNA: TGTGCCATCAGTGAGGGGGCGGATACGCAGTATTTT
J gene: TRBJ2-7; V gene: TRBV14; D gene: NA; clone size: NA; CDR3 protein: CASSRLGLHEQYF; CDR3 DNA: TGTGCCAGCAGCCGGCTAGGGCTCCACGAGCAGTACTTC